This TCR beta chain was recovered during a study of cytomegalovirus exposure and HLA in healthy donors. Across the study: There were about 86 million unique TCRs (from HLA-typed donors) in an early data release.

General observations from the study: Several of the most significant clusters appeared linked to common viral pathogens, based on a later analysis.

The table lists this clone with a few counts. Its target is unknown. The CDR3 length is 13 residues. CDR1 and CDR2 from the germline V gene are MNHNS and SASEGT. The J segment lost 9 bases and the V segment lost 5 bases, leaving 3 bases of the junction unmatched. The PCR employed 60 Vbeta primers together with 13 Jbeta primers. Assay: immunoSEQ multiplex PCR; the TCRdb copy retains only in-frame clones and omits some. Found here are roughly 100,000 clones, about 75% of them singletons; the top ten hold around 6.1%. Sequencing input: PBMCs. This receptor was taken from a man aged 60 to 75 in good health and CMV-seropositive. The chain has TRBV6-1 and TRBJ2-7, with 14 nucleotides matching TRBD2. In DNA form, the CDR3 reads TGTGCCAGCAGTCGGACTAGCGGGGGGTGGCAGTACTTC. The encoded protein is CASSRTSGGWQYF.